The 9 T cell receptor beta chains listed next were all sequenced from one sample in a study of OX40 agonist ivuxolimab in advanced cancers. Repertoires were generated with immunoSEQ multiplex PCR, while TCRdb's copy carries only in-frame clones and drops some. The sample holds some 100,000 clones, under 90% seen once. The sequences come from CD4+ or CD8+ T cells sorted from blood, collected in a trial of the OX40 agonist ivuxolimab. These receptors all come from an adult with an advanced solid tumor such as melanoma, head and neck, liver or kidney cancer.

V gene TRBV7-8 combines with J gene TRBJ1-3, with D unresolved. The germline V gene encodes CDR1 SGHVS and CDR2 FQNEAQ. The CDR3 is 17 residues long. V lost 1 base and J lost 0, with 13 bases in between. DNA for the CDR3: TGTGCCAGCAGCTTAGATCGCCTCTCAAGCTCTGGAAACACCATATATTTT. Protein: CASSLDRLSSSGNTIYF.

CDR3 nucleotides: TGTGCCAGCATGGAGGGACAGTACGAGCAGTACTTC. Protein product: CASMEGQYEQYF. V is TRBV6-6 and J is TRBJ2-7, with D possibly TRBD1 on 7 matching bases. Germline CDR1 is MNHNY and CDR2 is SVGAGI (reference sequence). There are 12 residues in the CDR3. V dropped 7 bases and J dropped 4 bases, with 11 bases sitting between them.

This clone was detected only a few times. This sequence joins TRBV6-4 and TRBJ2-7; 10 bases align to TRBD1. V was pared by 5 bases and J by 5 bases, with 6 bases of the junction left unmatched. Per the germline V gene, CDR1 is MRHNA and CDR2 is SNTAGT. The CDR3 is 14 amino acids. The CDR3 region has the DNA TGTGCCAGCAGTCCCGGGACAGGGGAGAACGAGCAGTACTTC. Translation gives CASSPGTGENEQYF.

This clone was seen only a few times. The rearrangement uses TRBV18 and TRBJ2-4; 10 bases agree with TRBD1. This CDR3 contains 15 residues. The trim removed 6 bases at V and 7 bases at J, leaving 9 bases unmatched. Germline V gene data show CDR1 as KGHSH and CDR2 as LQKENI. The DNA of the CDR3 is TGTGCCAGCTCCCCCTTAGGACAGGGGGTGAACATTCAGTACTTC. Encoded protein: CASSPLGQGVNIQYF.

The J gene is TRBJ1-1, the V gene TRBV19; unclear D gene. Trimming stripped 7 bases from V and 1 base from J, with 4 bases between. The CDR3 is 11 residues long. The germline CDR1 and CDR2 sequences are LNHDA and SQIVND (reference sequence). DNA of the CDR3: TGTGCCAGTACCGGGAACACTGAAGCTTTCTTT. Translated, it gives CASTGNTEAFF.

V is TRBV5-6 and J is TRBJ2-3, with unresolved D. This CDR3 comprises 14 residues. Trimming removed 2 bases at V and 1 base at J, with 8 bases between. CDR1 is SGHDT and CDR2 is YYEEEE in the germline V gene. CDR3: CASSFPAGTDTQYF. The CDR3 DNA follows: TGTGCCAGCAGCTTTCCTGCGGGCACAGATACGCAGTATTTT. The variable domain in full, with the rest retrieved from reference TRBV5-6 and TRBJ2-3, is DAGVTQSPTHLIKTRGQQVTLRCSPKSGHDTVSWYQQALGQGPQFIFQYYEEEERQRGNFPDRFSGHQFPNYSSELNVNALLLGDSALYLCASSFPAGTDTQYFGPGTRLTVL.

The genes are TRBV6-5 and TRBJ1-3; D is undetermined. CDR1 is MNHEY, CDR2 SVGAGI, per germline. The CDR3 spans 14 residues. V lost 2 bases and J lost 5, with 10 bases in between. CDR3 residues: CASSYARDRNTIYF. The CDR3 region has the DNA TGTGCCAGCAGTTACGCGCGGGATCGAAACACCATATATTTT.

The rearrangement joins TRBV28 to TRBJ1-5; 9 positions match TRBD1. The CDR3 consists of 16 residues. The germline CDR1 and CDR2 sequences are MDHEN and SYDVKM. The J segment lost 8 bases and the V segment lost 4 bases, leaving 12 bases of the junction unmatched. The CDR3 DNA sequence: TGTGCCAGCAGTTCCCCCTACCGGGACAGGGCGAAGCCCCAGCATTTT. The encoded protein is CASSSPYRDRAKPQHF. Drawing the rest from reference TRBV28 and TRBJ1-5, the complete variable domain is DVKVTQSSRYLVKRTGEKVFLECVQDMDHENMFWYRQDPGLGLRLIYFSYDVKMKEKGDIPEGYSVSREKKERFSLILESASTNQTSMYLCASSSPYRDRAKPQHFGDGTRLSIL.

This sequence joins TRBV5-1 and TRBJ1-1, with unresolved D. Trimming took off 0 bases at V and 3 bases at J, with 9 bases between the two ends. The CDR3 loop spans 14 amino acids. CDR1 is SGHRS, CDR2 YFSETQ, per germline. The CDR3: CASSLATDHTEAFF. The CDR3 DNA sequence: TGCGCCAGCAGCTTGGCCACAGATCACACTGAAGCTTTCTTT.